These 9 T cell receptor beta chains came from one sample sequenced in a study of T cell repertoires in cytomegalovirus infection. No antigen is known for these receptors. TCRdb processed the reads anew with MiXCR; each CDR3 protein has one entry. This table holds 140,000 to 150,000 distinct CDR3 sequences, roughly a third found once. The specimen comprised CD8+ T cells from cultured PBMCs, sampled from culture after CMV antigen stimulation. The receptors come from a human donor in good health (CMV status not recorded). Some clones in this sample may be carry-over from other donors' samples.

This clonotype has just a few counts. This chain links TRBV7-3 with TRBJ2-2, with 7 bases that match TRBD2. The CDR3 is 16 amino acids. CDR1 and CDR2 (germline): SGHTA, FQGTGA. The trim removed 5 bases at V and 6 bases at J, leaving 12 bases unmatched. The CDR3 reads CASSPSSERGAGELFF. The CDR3 DNA reads TGTGCCAGCAGCCCTTCGAGTGAGCGGGGCGCCGGGGAGCTGTTTTTT.

This clonotype was counted only a few times. The chain carries TRBV2 and TRBJ1-6; 10 bases fit TRBD1. The CDR3 length is 14 residues. Germline V CDR1 and CDR2: SNHLY, FYNNEI. The V and J ends lost 4 bases and 9 bases, in that order; junction bases with no gene match: 3. The CDR3 loop reads CASSVGQGFSPLHF. CDR3 coding DNA: TGTGCCAGCAGTGTGGGACAGGGGTTTTCACCCCTCCACTTT.

The gene calls are TRBV29-1 and TRBJ2-1; the match to TRBD2 covers 11 bases. The CDR3 runs to 18 residues. The junction had 15 bases not matched to a gene; V was cut back by 5 bases and J by 3 bases. Germline CDR1 SQVTM, CDR2 ANQGSEA. The CDR3 here is CSVSLAEQLAGDYNEQFF. CDR3 nucleotide sequence: TGCAGCGTTTCCCTGGCAGAGCAACTAGCGGGGGACTACAATGAGCAGTTCTTC.

The chain uses TRBV18 and TRBJ2-5, with a weak D call TRBD1 (5 bases). The CDR3 extends over 14 amino acids. Trimming shortened V by 2 bases and J by 4 bases, and 11 bases separated the two germline ends. Germline assignment: CDR1 KGHSH and CDR2 LQKENI. As DNA, the CDR3 is TGTGCCAGCTCACCAGGGGCCTCCGGAGAGACCCAGTACTTC. Translated, it gives CASSPGASGETQYF.

Of note for this clonotype: Being one base from a much bigger clone, this may be a read error. The chain links TRBV29-1 to TRBJ2-7; no definite D call. The CDR3 loop spans 13 amino acids. Germline loops: CDR1 SQVTM, CDR2 ANQGSEA. The V end was cut by 6 bases, the J end by 7 bases, with 19 bases between. CDR3 loop: CSVADGEVVEQYF. The CDR3, as DNA: TGCAGCGTCGCGGACGGAGAGGTTGTGGAGCAGTACTTC.

The sample holds a few counts of this clonotype. The chain couples TRBV7-2 to TRBJ1-5; D might be TRBD1 (6 bases). The germline V gene encodes CDR1 SGHTA and CDR2 FQGNSA. The CDR3 consists of 15 residues. The V gene lost 4 bases and the J gene lost 0 bases, with 10 bases spanning the gap. CDR3 DNA sequence: TGTGCCAGCAGCTCAGGGGACTATAGCAATCAGCCCCAGCATTTT. Its translation is CASSSGDYSNQPQHF. Supplemented by reference TRBV7-2 and TRBJ1-5, the full variable domain reads GAGVSQSPSNKVTEKGKDVELRCDPISGHTALYWYRQSLGQGLEFLIYFQGNSAPDKSGLPSDRFSAERTGGSVSTLTIQRTQQEDSAVYLCASSSGDYSNQPQHFGDGTRLSIL.

The chain joins TRBV19 to TRBJ2-1; D is unresolved. There are 12 residues in the CDR3. CDR1 is LNHDA, CDR2 SQIVND, per germline (reference sequence). The V end lost 5 bases, the J end lost 4 bases, and 6 bases lay between the germline ends. The CDR3 DNA reads TGTGCCAGTAGTTTGGTGTACAATGAGCAGTTCTTC. Translation: CASSLVYNEQFF. Full variable domain (rest looked up from reference TRBV19 and TRBJ2-1): DGGITQSPKYLFRKEGQNVTLSCEQNLNHDAMYWYRQDPGQGLRLIYYSQIVNDFQKGDIAEGYSVSREKKESFPLTVTSAQKNPTAFYLCASSLVYNEQFFGPGTRLTVL.

This clonotype occurred many times. V usage is TRBV24-1 and J usage is TRBJ2-1; D assignment may be TRBD1 or TRBD2 (6 bases each). Trimming stripped 9 bases from V and 0 bases from J, with 17 bases between. The CDR3 runs 16 residues. Germline CDR1 and CDR2: KGHDR and SFDVKD. CDR3 in amino acids: CATGGQGSSSYNEQFF. DNA of the CDR3: TGTGCCACCGGAGGGCAGGGGAGTAGCTCCTACAATGAGCAGTTCTTC.

The chain carries TRBV10-3 and TRBJ1-1; TRBD1 matches 9 bases. Per the germline V gene, CDR1 is ENHRY and CDR2 is SYGVKD. Trimming at V came to 5 bases and at J to 0 bases, leaving 4 bases not matched to a gene. The CDR3 length is 15 residues. In DNA form, the CDR3 reads TGTGCCATCAGTACGACAGGGGGATTGAACACTGAAGCTTTCTTT. Its translation is CAISTTGGLNTEAFF.